The 29 T cell receptor beta chains given below trace back to one sample, sequenced in a study of vaccination and CD4 T cells after COVID-19. Documented treatment: roughly 11-day PBMC culture with coronavirus spike peptide pools or control peptides (ViraFEST assay). The unexposed donor's CD4+ T cells were collected before the COVID-19 pandemic (2011-2018). What these receptors recognize is not known. Sequencing of cultured CD4+ T cell DNA used the Oncomine TCR Beta short-read assay. Investigators obtained genomic DNA by extraction from cultured CD4+ T cells. From the PCR reads, TCRdb called clonotypes with MiXCR, one entry per CDR3 protein. This table has roughly 6,800 distinct CDR3 sequences, 33% appearing once. The specimen was CD4+ T cells from blood, cultured in vitro. The receptor set was obtained from a human donor in good health.

This rearrangement joins TRBV10-3 to TRBJ2-5; the D call may be TRBD1 or TRBD2 (5 bases each). V was pared by 3 bases and J by 4 bases, with 12 bases between. Germline CDR1 ENHRY, CDR2 SYGVKD. There are 14 residues in the CDR3. For the CDR3, the DNA is TGTGCCATCAGTGATTCGGCCGGGGCAGAGACCCAGTACTTC. Amino acid sequence: CAISDSAGAETQYF.

This clonotype is a singleton in its sample. The chain has TRBV6-1 and TRBJ2-7; 9 bases map to TRBD1. Germline CDR1 reads MNHNS; CDR2 reads SASEGT. CDR3 length: 17 residues. The V and J ends lost 4 bases and 6 bases, in that order; junction bases with no gene match: 16. The CDR3 bases are TGTGCCAGCAGTGTGGTAGTGTGTGGGACAGGGAGGTGCGAGCAGTACTTC. Its protein is CASSVVVCGTGRCEQYF.

J is TRBJ1-3 and V is TRBV20-1; D is unresolved. CDR3 size: 12 residues. V lost 6 bases and J lost 0, with 6 bases in between. CDR1 and CDR2 (germline): DFQATT, SNEGSKA (reference sequence). The DNA for the CDR3 is TGCAGTGCCTTGTCCTCTGGAAACACCATATATTTT. It specifies CSALSSGNTIYF.

This clonotype was seen a few times. The V and J genes are TRBV7-3 and TRBJ2-5; D call uncertain. CDR1 SGHTA and CDR2 FQGTGA come from the germline V gene. V was pared by 2 bases and J by 2 bases, with 9 bases between. The CDR3 is 14 residues long. The CDR3 nucleotides are TGTGCCAGCAGCTTATATGGTATACAAGAGACCCAGTACTTC. This gives the protein CASSLYGIQETQYF.

This clonotype was counted a few times. The chain combines TRBV29-1 with TRBJ2-5; TRBD1 agrees at 9 bases. The CDR3 covers 12 residues. Germline V gene lookup returns CDR1 SQVTM and CDR2 ANQGSEA. V was clipped by 8 bases and J by 5 bases; unmatched bases: 6. CDR3 bases: TGCAGCACAGGACAGGGGTGGGAGACCCAGTACTTC. Residues: CSTGQGWETQYF.

The CDR3 loop reads CATSDFSRGGWETQYF. The CDR3 DNA reads TGTGCCACCAGTGATTTCTCCAGGGGGGGTTGGGAGACCCAGTACTTC. The J gene is TRBJ2-5, the V gene TRBV24-1, with D possibly being TRBD1 or TRBD2 (7 bases each). Deletions cut 1 base from V and 5 bases from J, with 16 bases between. The germline CDR1 and CDR2 sequences are KGHDR and SFDVKD. This CDR3 is built from 16 residues.

The chain employs TRBV7-9 and TRBJ2-7; D is perhaps TRBD1 or TRBD2 (5 bases each). Per the germline V gene, CDR1 is SEHNR and CDR2 is FQNEAQ (reference sequence). V was cut by 8 bases and J by 1 base, with 18 bases left in between. The CDR3 contains 15 residues. In nucleotides, the CDR3 is TGTGCCAGCCGAGGACCGGGACGGAGTTCCTACGAGCAGTACTTC. This gives the protein CASRGPGRSSYEQYF.

This clonotype was recorded a few times. This chain links TRBV7-2 with TRBJ2-1, with D uncertain. Germline V gene data show CDR1 as SGHTA and CDR2 as FQGNSA. CDR3 length equals 16 residues. V was pared by 5 bases and J by 4 bases, with 18 bases between. In nucleotides, the CDR3 is TGTGCCAGCAGCCCCAACGCCCAGCGCACATACAATGAGCAGTTCTTC. As protein: CASSPNAQRTYNEQFF.

This chain connects TRBV7-2 to TRBJ2-6; the D gene is possibly TRBD1 (6 bases). Germline V gene lookup returns CDR1 SGHTA and CDR2 FQGNSA. The CDR3 totals 15 residues. V lost 5 bases and J 2 bases, leaving 10 bases between the germline ends. The CDR3 DNA is TGTGCCAGCAGCCCCCAGGGGACTGGGGCCAACGTCCTGACTTTC. Protein: CASSPQGTGANVLTF.

In this sample, this clonotype turned up a few times. V usage is TRBV24-1 and J usage is TRBJ1-5; TRBD1 is a possible D gene (6 bases). Germline CDR1 and CDR2: KGHDR and SFDVKD. Trimming removed 3 bases from V and 5 bases from J, with 19 bases in between. CDR3 length: 17 amino acids. The chain's CDR3 is CATSDGLGHNNDQPQHF. CDR3 in DNA: TGTGCCACCAGTGATGGATTGGGACACAACAACGATCAGCCCCAGCATTTT.

In its sample, this clonotype is medium-sized. The CDR3 reads CASSFGTGRETQYF. The DNA of the CDR3 is TGTGCCAGCAGCTTTGGCACGGGACGGGAGACCCAGTACTTC. The rearrangement uses TRBV7-3 and TRBJ2-5; D tentatively reads TRBD1 or TRBD2 (5 bases each). Trimming pared 3 bases from V and 5 bases from J, leaving 13 bases between. This CDR3 comprises 14 residues. Germline loops: CDR1 SGHTA, CDR2 FQGTGA.

This rearrangement joins TRBV4-3 to TRBJ2-7; 7 positions match TRBD2. Germline CDR1 is LGHNA and CDR2 is YSLEER. There are 15 residues in the CDR3. Unmatched junction bases numbered 7, after V lost 1 base and J lost 4 bases. The CDR3 sequence: CASSQVQGGQYEQYF. Written as DNA, the CDR3 is TGCGCCAGCAGCCAAGTCCAGGGAGGGCAGTACGAGCAGTACTTC.

The rearrangement uses TRBV7-2 and TRBJ1-2; no clear D. The V gene's germline CDR1 is SGHTA and CDR2 FQGNSA. This CDR3 is 12 amino acids long. The germline V and J ends were trimmed by 2 bases and 5 bases, with 6 bases remaining between them. The CDR3 is CASSLPGYGYTF. The CDR3 DNA reads TGTGCCAGCAGCTTACCGGGGTATGGCTACACCTTC. Based on the CDR3 plus reference TRBV7-2 and TRBJ1-2, the full variable domain is GAGVSQSPSNKVTEKGKDVELRCDPISGHTALYWYRQSLGQGLEFLIYFQGNSAPDKSGLPSDRFSAERTGGSVSTLTIQRTQQEDSAVYLCASSLPGYGYTFGSGTRLTVV.

This clonotype is deemed medium-sized (0.01 to 0.1%). CDR3 protein: CASSDSGNYGYTF. CDR3 DNA: TGTGCCAGCAGTGACTCTGGGAACTATGGCTACACCTTC. The genes are TRBV6-4 and TRBJ1-2; D unclear. The CDR3 extends over 13 amino acids. Germline CDR1 reads MRHNA; CDR2 reads SNTAGT. Between the trimmed V and J ends, which lost 0 bases and 2 bases, there was a span of 4 bases.

This sequence joins TRBV7-9 and TRBJ2-2; a weak D match, TRBD1 (5 bases). This CDR3 contains 14 residues. The V gene lost 0 bases and the J gene lost 4 bases, with 6 bases spanning the gap. Germline V gene data show CDR1 as SEHNR and CDR2 as FQNEAQ (reference sequence). Written as DNA, the CDR3 is TGTGCCAGCAGCTTAGCCAGGGTCACCGGGGAGCTGTTTTTT. As protein: CASSLARVTGELFF.

This rearrangement joins TRBV6-2 or TRBV6-3 to TRBJ1-1; TRBD1 agrees at 8 bases. V dropped 4 bases and J dropped 4; count of bases not matched to a gene: 8. Germline V gene sequence: CDR1 MNHEY, CDR2 SVGEGT. There are 15 residues in the CDR3. This CDR3 reads CASSSQDRVGTEAFF. The CDR3 coding sequence is TGTGCCAGCAGTTCACAGGACAGGGTGGGCACTGAAGCTTTCTTT.

The V gene is TRBV6-5, the J gene TRBJ1-5, with D possibly being TRBD1 (6 bases). The germline V and J ends were trimmed by 3 bases and 3 bases, with 18 bases remaining between them. The CDR3 has 17 residues. Germline loops: CDR1 MNHEY, CDR2 SVGAGI. The CDR3 region has the DNA TGTGCCAGCAGTTATTCCCCGGGACAAAGGTCCAATCAGCCCCAGCATTTT. Translating it yields CASSYSPGQRSNQPQHF.

CDR3 nucleotides: TGTGCCATCACCTCCGGGACTAGCGACTACGAGCAGTACTTC. Translating it yields CAITSGTSDYEQYF. This chain connects TRBV10-3 to TRBJ2-7, with 10 nucleotides matching TRBD2. The germline CDR1 and CDR2 sequences are ENHRY and SYGVKD. The CDR3 length is 14 residues. With 7 bases clipped from V and 3 bases from J, the junction kept 6 bases outside the gene matches.

The chain employs TRBV28 and TRBJ1-1; TRBD1 is a possible D gene (5 bases). The CDR3 extends over 13 amino acids. CDR1 MDHEN and CDR2 SYDVKM come from the germline V gene. V was trimmed by 5 bases and J by 8 bases, leaving 15 bases between them. Written as DNA, the CDR3 is TGTGCCAGCAGTCCCAGGAGTGACAGCGAAGCTTTCTTT. This gives the protein CASSPRSDSEAFF.

There are a few counts of this clonotype. The V and J genes are TRBV20-1 and TRBJ2-7, with D possibly TRBD2 on 5 matching bases. Per germline, CDR1 DFQATT and CDR2 SNEGSKA (reference sequence). V lost 2 bases to trimming and J lost 3 bases, with 14 bases between them. This CDR3 contains 14 residues. CDR3 in amino acids: CSARLSGSYYEQYF. In DNA, the CDR3 is TGCAGTGCTAGACTTTCGGGATCATACTACGAGCAGTACTTC.

The gene calls are TRBV6-2 or TRBV6-3 and TRBJ2-6; no clear D. This CDR3 comprises 14 residues. Germline V gives CDR1 MNHEY, CDR2 SVGEGT. V lost 7 bases and J 1 base, leaving 8 bases between the germline ends. CDR3 DNA: TGTGCCAGCATCCAGAGATCTGGGGCCAACGTCCTGACTTTC. Its protein is CASIQRSGANVLTF.

This clonotype rates as large. This sequence joins TRBV2 and TRBJ2-7; D assignment may be TRBD1 or TRBD2 (5 bases each). TRBJ2-5 explains the end of the DNA better; the J call may be wrong. The CDR3 covers 14 residues. Germline V lookup: CDR1 SNHLY, CDR2 FYNNEI. CDR3 bases: TGTGCCAGCAGTGAAGCTCGAGGGGCAGGGACCCAGTACTTC. It specifies CASSEARGAGTQYF.

The rearrangement uses TRBV20-1 and TRBJ2-7; TRBD1 agrees at 9 bases. The CDR3 contains 14 residues. Trimming took 5 bases from V and 6 from J; bases not matched to a gene: 11. CDR1 is DFQATT and CDR2 is SNEGSKA in the germline V gene (reference sequence). The CDR3, as DNA: TGCAGTGCTCCCCCGGCCCCGACAGGGGGCGAGCAGTACTTC. Its protein product is CSAPPAPTGGEQYF.

The genes are TRBV7-6 and TRBJ2-1; 7 bases are shared with TRBD1. With V trimmed by 5 bases and J by 7 bases, 8 bases remained unmatched. The CDR3 length is 14 residues. The V gene's germline CDR1 is SGHVS and CDR2 FNYEAQ. DNA for the CDR3: TGTGCCAGCAGCAAAGACAGGGTGGGGAATGAGCAGTTCTTC. This gives the protein CASSKDRVGNEQFF.

The chain joins TRBV5-1 to TRBJ2-7; 9 bases fit TRBD1. Per the germline V gene, CDR1 is SGHRS and CDR2 is YFSETQ. V gave up 0 bases and J gave up 4 bases; unmatched junction bases: 5. This CDR3 is built from 15 residues. The CDR3 sequence: CASSLGGQGTYEQYF. CDR3 DNA sequence: TGCGCCAGCAGCTTGGGGGGACAGGGAACATACGAGCAGTACTTC.

By its share, this clonotype is medium-sized. The gene calls are TRBV15 and TRBJ1-1; D is possibly TRBD1 (5 bases). The V end lost 3 bases, the J end lost 4 bases, and 12 bases lay between the germline ends. Germline V CDR1 and CDR2: LNHNV, YYDKDF (reference sequence). There are 14 residues in the CDR3. The CDR3 protein is CATSRTKGITEAFF. The CDR3 nucleotides read TGTGCCACCAGCAGGACGAAGGGGATCACTGAAGCTTTCTTT.

There are a few counts of this clonotype. This chain joins TRBV7-9 and TRBJ2-7; weak D call: TRBD2 (6 bases). Germline V gene data show CDR1 as SEHNR and CDR2 as FQNEAQ (reference sequence). Trimming cost V 5 bases and J 5 bases, with 19 bases left between them. This CDR3 has 15 amino acids. CDR3 loop: CASSPPGLPENEQYF. The CDR3 DNA sequence: TGTGCCAGCAGCCCCCCGGGACTGCCGGAGAACGAGCAGTACTTC.

A word on this clonotype: Possible read error: a much larger clone is one base away. The chain recombines TRBV20-1 with TRBJ1-5, with a possible D match to TRBD1 (6 bases). V lost 2 bases and J 6 bases, leaving 8 bases between the germline ends. This CDR3 has 12 residues. Germline V gives CDR1 DFQATT, CDR2 SNEGSKA (reference sequence). The CDR3 loop is CSARKGGQPQHF. The CDR3 DNA reads as TGCAGTGCTAGAAAAGGGGGTCAGCCCCAGCATTTT.

The CDR3 DNA follows: TGTGCCACCAGCCTACAGGGGGAGCTGTTTTTT. Translation gives CATSLQGELFF. This chain uses TRBV15 with TRBJ2-2; D not certain. The CDR3 contains 11 residues. The V and J ends lost 5 bases and 8 bases respectively, with 6 bases between them. Looked up from germline, CDR1 is LNHNV and CDR2 is YYDKDF (reference sequence).